This T cell receptor beta chain was captured by sequencing in a study of T cell changes during pregnancy in multiple sclerosis. The CDR3 runs 15 residues. CDR1 LNHDA and CDR2 SQIVND come from the germline V gene (reference sequence). V gave up 6 bases and J gave up 1 base, with 13 bases separating them. Assay used: immunoSEQ multiplex PCR; TCRdb lists only in-frame clones, some missing. The repertoire holds about 92,000 clones, with almost 95% as singletons. This TCR derives from a female donor with multiple sclerosis, enrolled in a pregnancy study. Sequencing used peripheral blood, obtained in the third trimester of pregnancy. V and J are TRBV19 and TRBJ1-5; TRBD1 might be the D (6 bases). The CDR3 here is CASRPQGLSNQPQHF. CDR3 nucleotide sequence: TGTGCCAGTAGACCACAGGGATTGAGCAATCAGCCCCAGCATTTT.